Shown below are 14 T cell receptor beta chains from a single sample sequenced in a study of vaccination and CD4 T cells after COVID-19. Researchers used the Oncomine TCR Beta short-read assay to sequence DNA from cultured CD4+ T cells. TCRdb called the PCR reads again in MiXCR, with one record for every CDR3 protein. Of approximately 19,000 distinct CDR3 sequences detected, around two fifths appear once; the ten largest clones hold about 12%. Treatment denoted: roughly 10-day PBMC culture with coronavirus spike peptide pools or control peptides (ViraFEST assay). No cognate antigen is known for these TCRs. The sequenced sample was CD4+ T cells from blood, cultured in vitro. The source is a human donor who had recovered from COVID-19.

This clonotype has more than one count but fewer than ten. The genes are TRBV11-3 and TRBJ2-7, with TRBD2 as a possible D gene (5 bases). Trimming stripped 4 bases from V and 1 base from J, with 8 bases between. Germline assignment: CDR1 SGHNT and CDR2 YENEEA. CDR3 length: 13 residues. CDR3 region: CASSWEYSYEQYF. CDR3 DNA: TGTGCCAGCAGCTGGGAGTATTCCTACGAGCAGTACTTC.

This clonotype has a handful of counts. The chain links TRBV20-1 to TRBJ1-5; D remains ambiguous. CDR3 size: 19 residues. Germline V gene lookup returns CDR1 DFQATT and CDR2 SNEGSKA (reference sequence). The ends were cut back, 0 bases at V and 0 bases at J, with 21 bases in the middle. CDR3 in DNA: TGCAGTGCTAGAGACCTAATGTGGACGACGGGGAATAGCAATCAGCCCCAGCATTTT. This gives the protein CSARDLMWTTGNSNQPQHF.

CDR3 sequence reads: CASTGLAGALPRYNEQFF. The CDR3 bases are TGTGCCAGCACCGGACTAGCGGGAGCCCTTCCTCGTTACAATGAGCAGTTCTTC. V is TRBV6-2 or TRBV6-3 and J is TRBJ2-1; 13 bases map to TRBD2. With 7 bases clipped from V and 4 bases from J, the junction kept 13 bases outside the gene matches. Germline V gene sequence: CDR1 MNHEY, CDR2 SVGEGT. The CDR3 runs to 18 residues.

This rearrangement joins TRBV7-8 to TRBJ2-7; 14 positions agree with TRBD2. V shed 7 bases, J shed 6 bases, and the junction held 8 bases outside the gene matches. This CDR3 spans 15 amino acids. Germline values: CDR1 SGHVS, CDR2 FQNEAQ. CDR3 protein: CASTLQGTSGGEQYF. Written as DNA, the CDR3 is TGTGCCAGCACGCTACAAGGGACTAGCGGGGGCGAGCAGTACTTC.

Written as DNA, the CDR3 is TGCAGTGCAACCGGGACAGGGCGACCCCATGGCTACACCTTC. This gives the protein CSATGTGRPHGYTF. The gene calls are TRBV20-1 and TRBJ1-2; TRBD1 matches 9 bases. This CDR3 has 14 residues. J was trimmed by 6 bases and V by 6 bases; bases with no gene match: 11. CDR1 DFQATT and CDR2 SNEGSKA come from the germline V gene (reference sequence).

The CDR3 region is CATSRVGLTHQPQHF. CDR3 coding DNA: TGTGCCACCAGCAGAGTTGGGTTGACGCATCAGCCCCAGCATTTT. The genes are TRBV15 and TRBJ1-5; D is unresolved. This CDR3 has 15 amino acids. V was clipped by 1 base and J by 5 bases, with 12 bases between them. Germline-derived CDR1 and CDR2 are LNHNV and YYDKDF (reference sequence).

The chain recombines TRBV5-1 with TRBJ2-2; TRBD1 agrees at 10 bases. The trim removed 5 bases at V and 5 bases at J, leaving 9 bases unmatched. The germline CDR1 and CDR2 sequences are SGHRS and YFSETQ. This CDR3 region has 16 residues. CDR3 nucleotides: TGCGCCAGCAGAATCGGGACAGGGGTTAATACCGGGGAGCTGTTTTTT. It translates to CASRIGTGVNTGELFF.

The V gene is TRBV11-3, the J gene TRBJ2-1; 8 nucleotides match TRBD2. Germline CDR1 reads SGHNT; CDR2 reads YENEEA. The CDR3 spans 17 residues. V shed 0 bases and J 4 bases; nucleotides not matched to a gene: 8. The CDR3 region has the DNA TGTGCCAGCAGCTTAGAGCTCGGGGGGGGCGGTTACAATGAGCAGTTCTTC. It specifies CASSLELGGGGYNEQFF. The entire variable domain, with the rest obtained from reference TRBV11-3 and TRBJ2-1, is as follows: EAGVVQSPRYKIIEKKQPVAFWCNPISGHNTLYWYLQNLGQGPELLIRYENEEAVDDSQLPKDRFSAERLKGVDSTLKIQPAELGDSAVYLCASSLELGGGGYNEQFFGPGTRLTVL.

This clonotype was seen more than once but under ten times. This chain joins TRBV7-2 and TRBJ2-2; 10 nucleotides align to TRBD2. Unmatched junction bases numbered 7, after V lost 5 bases and J lost 7 bases. Germline V gene data show CDR1 as SGHTA and CDR2 as FQGNSA. The CDR3 length is 15 residues. For the CDR3, the DNA is TGTGCCAGCAGCCCCGGGACTAGCGAGTACGGGGAGCTGTTTTTT. Protein: CASSPGTSEYGELFF.

With regard to this clonotype: At one end, the junction sequence differs from germline, possibly due to a read error. The V call is TRBV20-1, the J call TRBJ2-1, with 10 bases that match TRBD1. Germline V CDR1 and CDR2: DFQATT, SNEGSKA (reference sequence). CDR3 size: 16 residues. CDR3: CSASTWGTGDFNEQFF. DNA for the CDR3: TGCAGCGCTAGTACGTGGGGGACAGGGGATTTCAATGAGCAGTTCTTC.

This clonotype was seen a few times. The chain carries TRBV6-1 and TRBJ2-3; D remains ambiguous. CDR1 and CDR2 from the germline V gene are MNHNS and SASEGT. The CDR3 has 13 amino acids. Trimming cost V 2 bases and J 5 bases, with 8 bases left between them. The CDR3 region is CASSEYKKDTQYF. The CDR3 DNA follows: TGTGCCAGCAGTGAATACAAAAAAGATACGCAGTATTTT.

Only a few counts were recorded for this clonotype. The rearrangement uses TRBV7-6 and TRBJ2-1, with a tentative D call TRBD1 (6 bases). This CDR3 contains 17 residues. Trimming pared 4 bases from V and 0 bases from J, leaving 16 bases between. The germline CDR1 and CDR2 sequences are SGHVS and FNYEAQ. The CDR3 region is CASSSQRQGSSYNEQFF. DNA for the CDR3: TGTGCCAGCAGCTCTCAGCGCCAGGGGAGCTCCTACAATGAGCAGTTCTTC.

The chain recombines TRBV7-3 with TRBJ2-7; D gene ambiguous. V lost 1 base to trimming and J lost 2 bases, with 18 bases between them. This CDR3 is built from 17 residues. CDR1 and CDR2 (germline): SGHTA, FQGTGA. In DNA, the CDR3 is TGTGCCAGCAGCTTAAGAGGAGAGACCGCATCAGCCTACGAGCAGTACTTC. Translated, it gives CASSLRGETASAYEQYF.

The chain carries TRBV11-2 and TRBJ1-1; no reliable D call. Trimming took off 8 bases at V and 6 bases at J, with 10 bases between the two ends. The CDR3 consists of 11 residues. Germline assignment: CDR1 SGHAT and CDR2 FQNNGV. The CDR3 DNA follows: TGTGCCAGCGGGCTTCACGCTGAAGCTTTCTTT. Protein sequence: CASGLHAEAFF.